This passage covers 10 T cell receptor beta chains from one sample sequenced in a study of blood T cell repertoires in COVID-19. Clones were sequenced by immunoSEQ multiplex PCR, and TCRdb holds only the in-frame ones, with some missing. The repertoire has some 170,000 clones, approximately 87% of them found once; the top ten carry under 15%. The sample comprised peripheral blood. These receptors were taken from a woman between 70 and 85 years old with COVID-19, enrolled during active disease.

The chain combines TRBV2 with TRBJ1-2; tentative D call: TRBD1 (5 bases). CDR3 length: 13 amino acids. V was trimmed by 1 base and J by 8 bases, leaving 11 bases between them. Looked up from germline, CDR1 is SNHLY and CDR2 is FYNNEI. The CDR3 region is CASSEVRGRGYTF. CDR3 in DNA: TGTGCCAGCAGTGAAGTAAGGGGCCGGGGCTACACCTTC.

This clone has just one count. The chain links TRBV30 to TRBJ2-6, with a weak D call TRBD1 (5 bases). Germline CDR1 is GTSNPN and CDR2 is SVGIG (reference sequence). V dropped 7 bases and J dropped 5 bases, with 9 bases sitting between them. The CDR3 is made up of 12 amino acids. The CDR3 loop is CALDKRANVLTF. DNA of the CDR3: TGTGCCTTGGACAAAAGGGCCAACGTCCTGACTTTC.

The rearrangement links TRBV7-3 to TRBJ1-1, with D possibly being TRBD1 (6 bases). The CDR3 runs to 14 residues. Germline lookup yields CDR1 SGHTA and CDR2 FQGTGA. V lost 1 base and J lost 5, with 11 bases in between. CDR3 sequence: CASSLKGTGTEAFF. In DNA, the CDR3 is TGTGCCAGCAGCTTAAAGGGCACAGGGACTGAAGCTTTCTTT.

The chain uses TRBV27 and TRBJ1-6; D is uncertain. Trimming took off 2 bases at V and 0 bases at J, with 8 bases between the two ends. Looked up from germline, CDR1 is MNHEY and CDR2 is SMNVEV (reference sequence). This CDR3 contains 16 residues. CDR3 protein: CASSLNWSSYNSPLHF. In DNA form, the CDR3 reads TGTGCCAGCAGTTTAAACTGGAGCTCCTATAATTCACCCCTCCACTTT.

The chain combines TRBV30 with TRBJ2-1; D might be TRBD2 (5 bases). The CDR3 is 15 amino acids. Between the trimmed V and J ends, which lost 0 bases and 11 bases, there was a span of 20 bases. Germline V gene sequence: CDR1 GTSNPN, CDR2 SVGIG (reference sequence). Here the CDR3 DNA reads TGTGCCTGGAGTGTACGAAAAAGCGGTAACTCAAAGCAGTTCTTC. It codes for CAWSVRKSGNSKQFF. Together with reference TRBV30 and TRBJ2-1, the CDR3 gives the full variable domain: SQTIHQWPATLVQPVGSPLSLECTVEGTSNPNLYWYRQAAGRGLQLLFYSVGIGQISSEVPQNLSASRPQDRQFILSSKKLLLSDSGFYLCAWSVRKSGNSKQFFGPGTRLTVL.

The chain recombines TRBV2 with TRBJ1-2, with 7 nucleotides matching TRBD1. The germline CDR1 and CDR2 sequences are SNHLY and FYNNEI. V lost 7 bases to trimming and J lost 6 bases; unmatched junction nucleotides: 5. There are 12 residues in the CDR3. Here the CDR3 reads CASMAGGNGYTF. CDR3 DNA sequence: TGTGCCAGCATGGCAGGGGGAAATGGCTACACCTTC.

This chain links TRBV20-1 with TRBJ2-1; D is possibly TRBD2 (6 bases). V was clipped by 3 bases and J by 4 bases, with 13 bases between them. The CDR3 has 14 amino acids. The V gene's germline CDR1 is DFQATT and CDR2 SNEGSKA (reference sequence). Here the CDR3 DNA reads TGCAGTGCTAGTACGGGGGACTTATACAATGAGCAGTTCTTC. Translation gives CSASTGDLYNEQFF.

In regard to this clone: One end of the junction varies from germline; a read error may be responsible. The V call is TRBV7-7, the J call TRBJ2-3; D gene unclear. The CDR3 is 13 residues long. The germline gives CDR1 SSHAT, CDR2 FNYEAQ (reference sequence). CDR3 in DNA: TGTGCTAGCAGCTTCACTGTCCCAGATACGCAGTATTTT. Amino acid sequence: CASSFTVPDTQYF.

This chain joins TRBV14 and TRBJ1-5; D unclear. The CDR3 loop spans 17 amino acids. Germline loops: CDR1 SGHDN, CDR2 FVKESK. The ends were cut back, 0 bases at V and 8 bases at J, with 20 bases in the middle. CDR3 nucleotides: TGTGCCAGCAGCCAAGATTCCATACCCCACGGCGGAGAGCCCCAGCATTTT. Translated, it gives CASSQDSIPHGGEPQHF.

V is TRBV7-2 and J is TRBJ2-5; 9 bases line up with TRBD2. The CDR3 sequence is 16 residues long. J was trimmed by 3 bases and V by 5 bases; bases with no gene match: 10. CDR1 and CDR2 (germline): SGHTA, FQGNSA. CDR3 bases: TGTGCCAGCAGCCCCTTCCTTAGCGGGAGAGAAGAGACCCAGTACTTC. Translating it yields CASSPFLSGREETQYF.